This T cell receptor (beta chain) derives from a study of cytomegalovirus exposure and HLA in healthy donors. Findings and caveats of the study: In vitro confirmation showed three CMV-associated chains to be CMV antigen specific. Overall, under 200 TCR beta chains were annotated as cytomegalovirus-associated. Presence/absence results assume similar sequencing depth per donor, which may not hold. In a later analysis, HLA-associated TCR beta chains were more clonally expanded than equally common others.

PCR involved 60 Vbeta and 13 Jbeta primers. Clones were sequenced by immunoSEQ multiplex PCR, and TCRdb holds only the in-frame ones, with some missing. Among over 150,000 clones, roughly 77% were seen once, and the ten largest hold roughly 7.1%. CDR1 and CDR2 from the germline V gene are SGHNT and YYREEE (reference sequence). This CDR3 region has 15 residues. Trimming stripped 2 bases from V and 4 bases from J, with 15 bases between. Points on this clone: Its antigen is unidentified.

The clonotype comes from a man aged 25-45 years in good health and CMV-seropositive. This sequence joins TRBV5-4 and TRBJ2-5, with a possible D match to TRBD2 (6 bases). What was sequenced was PBMCs. The CDR3 DNA reads TGTGCCAGCAGCTTTCCCGTGGGGGGTGGAGAGACCCAGTACTTC. This sequence encodes CASSFPVGGGETQYF. The variable domain in full, with the rest retrieved from reference TRBV5-4 and TRBJ2-5, is ETGVTQSPTHLIKTRGQQVTLRCSSQSGHNTVSWYQQALGQGPQFIFQYYREEENGRGNFPPRFSGLQFPNYSSELNVNALELDDSALYLCASSFPVGGGETQYFGPGTRLLVL.